This entry lists 5 T cell receptor beta chains sequenced from one sample in a study of vaccination and CD4 T cells after COVID-19. Treatment defined: roughly 11-day PBMC culture with coronavirus spike peptide pools or control peptides (ViraFEST assay). For these receptors, no antigen is known. Cultured CD4+ T cell DNA was sequenced using the Oncomine TCR Beta short-read assay. TCRdb independently ran MiXCR on the PCR reads; one entry per CDR3 protein. The table has fewer than 15,000 distinct CDR3 sequences, under 30% seen once. The sequencing input was cultured CD4+ T cells from blood. The receptors originated from a human donor with COVID-19.

The gene calls are TRBV20-1 and TRBJ2-7; 13 bases agree with TRBD2. The V and J ends lost 3 bases and 2 bases, in that order; junction bases with no gene match: 7. The CDR3 extends over 16 amino acids. Germline V CDR1 and CDR2: DFQATT, SNEGSKA (reference sequence). The CDR3 DNA sequence: TGCAGTGCTAGCCATGTGACTAGCGGGGGGACCTACGAGCAGTACTTC. Translated: CSASHVTSGGTYEQYF.

There are a few counts of this clonotype. This rearrangement joins TRBV7-8 to TRBJ2-3; D is ambiguous. V lost 3 bases, J lost 0 bases, and 10 bases lay in between. The CDR3 runs to 15 residues. CDR1 and CDR2 (germline): SGHVS, FQNEAQ. The CDR3 sequence: CASSLFQLSTDTQYF. The CDR3 DNA sequence: TGTGCCAGCAGCTTGTTCCAGCTTAGCACAGATACGCAGTATTTT. The variable domain in full, completed from reference TRBV7-8 and TRBJ2-3, reads GAGVSQSPRYKVAKRGQDVALRCDPISGHVSLFWYQQALGQGPEFLTYFQNEAQLDKSGLPSDRFFAERPEGSVSTLKIQRTQQEDSAVYLCASSLFQLSTDTQYFGPGTRLTVL.

This clonotype is deemed medium-sized (0.01 to 0.1%). The chain has TRBV2 and TRBJ1-5; tentative D call: TRBD1 (5 bases). Looked up from germline, CDR1 is SNHLY and CDR2 is FYNNEI. The CDR3 length is 14 residues. V gave up 5 bases and J gave up 5 bases, with 13 bases separating them. The CDR3 loop reads CASSQDTFDQPQHF. The CDR3 DNA follows: TGTGCCAGCAGTCAGGACACGTTTGATCAGCCCCAGCATTTT.

By share, this clonotype counts as medium-sized. The chain is built from TRBV20-1 and TRBJ1-2, with 10 bases matching TRBD1. Germline V gives CDR1 DFQATT, CDR2 SNEGSKA (reference sequence). Trimming at V came to 1 base and at J to 7 bases, leaving 12 bases not matched to a gene. The CDR3 length is 16 residues. The CDR3 DNA reads as TGCAGTGCTAGAGTTCCGGGACAGGGGTTCTTTGGTGGCTACACCTTC. Translated: CSARVPGQGFFGGYTF.

The rearrangement uses TRBV24-1 and TRBJ2-3, with TRBD1 as a possible D gene (6 bases). The CDR3 length is 14 residues. Trimming took 1 base from V and 4 from J, leaving 8 bases between them. Germline CDR1 KGHDR, CDR2 SFDVKD. This chain's CDR3 is CATSDLGGPDTQYF. Here the CDR3 DNA reads TGTGCCACCAGTGATTTAGGGGGACCAGATACGCAGTATTTT.